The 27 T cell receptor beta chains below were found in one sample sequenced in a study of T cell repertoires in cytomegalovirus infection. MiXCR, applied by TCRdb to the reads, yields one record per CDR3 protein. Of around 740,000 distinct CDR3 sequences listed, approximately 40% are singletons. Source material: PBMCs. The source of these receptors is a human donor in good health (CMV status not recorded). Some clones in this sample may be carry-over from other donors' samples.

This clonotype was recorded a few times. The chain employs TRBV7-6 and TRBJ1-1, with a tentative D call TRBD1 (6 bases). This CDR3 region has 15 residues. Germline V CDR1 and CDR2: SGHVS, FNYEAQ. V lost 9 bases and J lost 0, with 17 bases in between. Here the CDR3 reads CASSGTTLMNTEAFF. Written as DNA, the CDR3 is TGTGCCAGTTCCGGGACAACCTTAATGAACACTGAAGCTTTCTTT. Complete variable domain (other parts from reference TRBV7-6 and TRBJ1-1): GAGVSQSPRYKVTKRGQDVALRCDPISGHVSLYWYRQALGQGPEFLTYFNYEAQQDKSGLPNDRFSAERPEGSISTLTIQRTEQRDSAMYRCASSGTTLMNTEAFFGQGTRLTVV.

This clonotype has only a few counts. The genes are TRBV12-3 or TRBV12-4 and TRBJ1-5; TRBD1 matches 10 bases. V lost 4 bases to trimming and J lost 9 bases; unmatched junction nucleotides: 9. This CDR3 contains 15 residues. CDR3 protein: CASSSGTGEYRPQHF. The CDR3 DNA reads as TGTGCCAGCAGTTCCGGGACAGGGGAATATCGGCCCCAGCATTTT.

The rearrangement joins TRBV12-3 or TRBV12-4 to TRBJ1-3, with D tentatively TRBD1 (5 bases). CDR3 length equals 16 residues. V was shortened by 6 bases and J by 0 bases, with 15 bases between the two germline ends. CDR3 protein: CASSRMTVASGNTIYF. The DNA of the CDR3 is TGTGCCAGCAGCCGGATGACAGTCGCCTCTGGAAACACCATATATTTT.

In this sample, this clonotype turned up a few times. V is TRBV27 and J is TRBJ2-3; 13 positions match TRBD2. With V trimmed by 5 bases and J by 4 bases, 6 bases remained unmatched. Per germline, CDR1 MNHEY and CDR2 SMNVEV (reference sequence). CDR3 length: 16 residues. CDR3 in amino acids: CASSLEGLAGADTQYF. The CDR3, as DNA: TGTGCCAGCAGTCTAGAAGGACTAGCGGGAGCAGATACGCAGTATTTT.

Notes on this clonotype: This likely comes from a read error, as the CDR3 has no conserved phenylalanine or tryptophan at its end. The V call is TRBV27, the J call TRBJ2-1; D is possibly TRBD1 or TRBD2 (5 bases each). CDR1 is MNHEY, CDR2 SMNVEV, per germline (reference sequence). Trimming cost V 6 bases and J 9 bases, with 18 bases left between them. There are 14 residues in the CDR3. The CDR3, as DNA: TGTGCCAGCAGGGATCGCCAGGGACGCGGTGAGCAGTTCTTA. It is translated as CASRDRQGRGEQFL.

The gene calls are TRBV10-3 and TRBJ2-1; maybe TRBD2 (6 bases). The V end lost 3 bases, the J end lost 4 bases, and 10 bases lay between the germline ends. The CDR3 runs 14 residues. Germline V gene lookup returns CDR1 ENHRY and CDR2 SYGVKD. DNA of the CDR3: TGTGCCATCAGTGAACTAGCAGAATACAATGAGCAGTTCTTC. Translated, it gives CAISELAEYNEQFF.

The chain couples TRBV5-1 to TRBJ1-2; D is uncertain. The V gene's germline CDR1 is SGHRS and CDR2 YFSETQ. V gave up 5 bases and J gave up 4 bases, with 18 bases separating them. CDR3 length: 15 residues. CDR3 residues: CASRSIPGATYGYTF. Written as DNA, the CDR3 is TGCGCCAGCAGGTCGATCCCAGGTGCCACCTATGGCTACACCTTC.

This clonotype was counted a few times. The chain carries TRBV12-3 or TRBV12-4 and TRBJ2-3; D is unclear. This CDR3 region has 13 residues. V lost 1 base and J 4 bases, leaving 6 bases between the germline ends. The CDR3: CASSLVEADTQYF. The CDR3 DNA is TGTGCCAGCAGTTTAGTAGAAGCAGATACGCAGTATTTT.

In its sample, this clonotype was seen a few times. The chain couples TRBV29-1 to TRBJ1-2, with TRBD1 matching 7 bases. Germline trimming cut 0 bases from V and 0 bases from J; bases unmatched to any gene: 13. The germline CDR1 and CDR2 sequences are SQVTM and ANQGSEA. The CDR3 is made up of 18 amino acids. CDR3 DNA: TGCAGCGTTGAAGATCCTCTGTGGACAGGAGATACTAACTATGGCTACACCTTC. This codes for CSVEDPLWTGDTNYGYTF.

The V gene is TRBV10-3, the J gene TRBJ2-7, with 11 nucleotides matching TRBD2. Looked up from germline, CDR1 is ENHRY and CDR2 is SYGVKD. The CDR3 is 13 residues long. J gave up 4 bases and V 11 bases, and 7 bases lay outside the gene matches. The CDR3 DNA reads TGTGCCGTAACTAGCGGGAGTTTGTACGAGCAGTACTTC. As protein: CAVTSGSLYEQYF.

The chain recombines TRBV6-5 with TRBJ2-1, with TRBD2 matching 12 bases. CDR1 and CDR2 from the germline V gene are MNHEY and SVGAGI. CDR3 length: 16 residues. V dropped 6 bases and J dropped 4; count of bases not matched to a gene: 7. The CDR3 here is CASSYLAGGGYNEQFF. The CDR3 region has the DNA TGTGCCAGCAGCTACCTAGCGGGAGGGGGATACAATGAGCAGTTCTTC.

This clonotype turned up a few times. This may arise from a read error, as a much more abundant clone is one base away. Here the CDR3 DNA reads TGTGCCAGCAGCTGGGGACAGACCTATGGCTACACCTTC. Its translation: CASSWGQTYGYTF. The rearrangement links TRBV5-6 to TRBJ1-2; 7 bases map to TRBD1. This CDR3 comprises 13 residues. Unmatched junction bases numbered 3, after V lost 3 bases and J lost 4 bases. Germline CDR1 is SGHDT and CDR2 is YYEEEE.

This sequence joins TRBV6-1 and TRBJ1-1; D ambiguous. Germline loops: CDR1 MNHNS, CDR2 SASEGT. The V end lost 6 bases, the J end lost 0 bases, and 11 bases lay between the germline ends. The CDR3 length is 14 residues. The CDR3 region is CASRAVSLNTEAFF. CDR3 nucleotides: TGTGCCAGCAGAGCAGTAAGCCTGAACACTGAAGCTTTCTTT.

The CDR3 sequence is CASKGAGRTGELFF. The CDR3 region has the DNA TGTGCCAGCAAAGGGGCAGGGAGAACCGGGGAGCTGTTTTTT. This rearrangement joins TRBV2 to TRBJ2-2, with D perhaps matching TRBD1 or TRBD2 (5 bases each). CDR1 is SNHLY and CDR2 is FYNNEI in the germline V gene. The CDR3 covers 14 residues. Trimming stripped 7 bases from V and 5 bases from J, with 14 bases between.

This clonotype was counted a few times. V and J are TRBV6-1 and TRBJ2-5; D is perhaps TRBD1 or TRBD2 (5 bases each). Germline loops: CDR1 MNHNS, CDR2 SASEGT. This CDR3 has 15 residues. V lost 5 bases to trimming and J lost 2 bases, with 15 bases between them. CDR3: CASSTGAEAQETQYF. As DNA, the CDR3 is TGTGCCAGCAGTACCGGGGCCGAGGCGCAAGAGACCCAGTACTTC.

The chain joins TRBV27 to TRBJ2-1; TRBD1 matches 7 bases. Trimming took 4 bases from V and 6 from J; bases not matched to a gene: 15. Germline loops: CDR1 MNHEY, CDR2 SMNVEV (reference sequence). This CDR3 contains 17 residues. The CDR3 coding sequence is TGTGCCAGCAGTTCAGGATGGGGGACAGAAAGTTTCAATGAGCAGTTCTTC. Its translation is CASSSGWGTESFNEQFF.

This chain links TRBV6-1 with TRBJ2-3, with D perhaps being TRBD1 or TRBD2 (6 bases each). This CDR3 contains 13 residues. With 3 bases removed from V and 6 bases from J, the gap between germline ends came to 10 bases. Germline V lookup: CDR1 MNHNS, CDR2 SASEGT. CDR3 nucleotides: TGTGCCAGCAGTGATGGGGGGCGGGATACGCAGTATTTT. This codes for CASSDGGRDTQYF.

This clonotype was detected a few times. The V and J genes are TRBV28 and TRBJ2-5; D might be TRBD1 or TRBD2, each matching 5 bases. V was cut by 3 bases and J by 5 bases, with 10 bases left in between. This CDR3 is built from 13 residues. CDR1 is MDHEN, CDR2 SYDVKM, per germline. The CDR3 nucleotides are TGTGCCAGCAGTTTTCGGGACGTGGAGACCCAGTACTTC. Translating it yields CASSFRDVETQYF.

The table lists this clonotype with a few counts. CDR3 region: CASSLNRYNEQFF. The CDR3 DNA reads as TGTGCCAGCAGCTTGAACAGGTACAATGAGCAGTTCTTC. The rearrangement links TRBV7-6 to TRBJ2-1; TRBD1 might be the D (5 bases). The ends were cut back, 3 bases at V and 4 bases at J, with 7 bases in the middle. Germline lookup yields CDR1 SGHVS and CDR2 FNYEAQ. This CDR3 has 13 amino acids. Using reference TRBV7-6 and TRBJ2-1 for the parts outside the CDR3, the full variable domain is GAGVSQSPRYKVTKRGQDVALRCDPISGHVSLYWYRQALGQGPEFLTYFNYEAQQDKSGLPNDRFSAERPEGSISTLTIQRTEQRDSAMYRCASSLNRYNEQFFGPGTRLTVL.

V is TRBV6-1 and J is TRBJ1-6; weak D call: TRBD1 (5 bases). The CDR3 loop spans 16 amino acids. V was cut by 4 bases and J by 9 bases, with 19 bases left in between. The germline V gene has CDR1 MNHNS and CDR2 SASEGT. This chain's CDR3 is CASSVFAGTLGSPLHF. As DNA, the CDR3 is TGTGCCAGCAGTGTCTTTGCCGGGACGTTAGGTTCACCCCTCCACTTT.

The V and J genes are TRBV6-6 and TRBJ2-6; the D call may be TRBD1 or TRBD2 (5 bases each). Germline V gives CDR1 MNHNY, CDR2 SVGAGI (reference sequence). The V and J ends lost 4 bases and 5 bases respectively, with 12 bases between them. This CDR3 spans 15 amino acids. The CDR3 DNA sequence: TGTGCCAGCAGTTTATCGAGGGGCTGGGCCAACGTCCTGACTTTC. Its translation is CASSLSRGWANVLTF.

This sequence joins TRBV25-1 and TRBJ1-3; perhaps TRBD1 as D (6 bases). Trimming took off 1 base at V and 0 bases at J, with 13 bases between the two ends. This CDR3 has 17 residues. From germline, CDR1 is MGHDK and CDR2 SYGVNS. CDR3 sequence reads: CASSESGEQGSGNTIYF. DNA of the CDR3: TGTGCCAGCAGTGAATCCGGGGAACAGGGCTCTGGAAACACCATATATTTT.

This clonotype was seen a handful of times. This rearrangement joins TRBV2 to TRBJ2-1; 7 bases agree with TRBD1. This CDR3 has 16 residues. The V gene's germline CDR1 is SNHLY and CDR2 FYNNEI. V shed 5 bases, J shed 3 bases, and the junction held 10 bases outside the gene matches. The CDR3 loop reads CASSQTGALRYNEQFF. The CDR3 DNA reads TGTGCCAGCAGTCAAACAGGGGCGCTACGCTACAATGAGCAGTTCTTC. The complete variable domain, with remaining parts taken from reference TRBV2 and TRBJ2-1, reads EPEVTQTPSHQVTQMGQEVILRCVPISNHLYFYWYRQILGQKVEFLVSFYNNEISEKSEIFDDQFSVERPDGSNFTLKIRSTKLEDSAMYFCASSQTGALRYNEQFFGPGTRLTVL.

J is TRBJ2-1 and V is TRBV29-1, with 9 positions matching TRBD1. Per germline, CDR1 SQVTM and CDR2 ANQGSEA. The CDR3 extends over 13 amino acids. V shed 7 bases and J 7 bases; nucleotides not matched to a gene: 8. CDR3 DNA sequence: TGCAGCGCATCCCGGGACAGGGTTAATGAGCAGTTCTTC. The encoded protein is CSASRDRVNEQFF.

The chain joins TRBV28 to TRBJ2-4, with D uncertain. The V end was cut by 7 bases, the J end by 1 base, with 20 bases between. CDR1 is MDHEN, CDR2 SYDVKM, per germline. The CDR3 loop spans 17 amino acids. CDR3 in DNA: TGTGCCAGCACTCCCGAGGCTAGGGCATTGGCCAAAAACATTCAGTACTTC. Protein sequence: CASTPEARALAKNIQYF.

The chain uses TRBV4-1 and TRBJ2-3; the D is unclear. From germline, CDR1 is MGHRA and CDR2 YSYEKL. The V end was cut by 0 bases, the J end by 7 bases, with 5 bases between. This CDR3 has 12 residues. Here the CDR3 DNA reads TGCGCCAGCAGCCAAGATGGCCATACGCAGTATTTT. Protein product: CASSQDGHTQYF.

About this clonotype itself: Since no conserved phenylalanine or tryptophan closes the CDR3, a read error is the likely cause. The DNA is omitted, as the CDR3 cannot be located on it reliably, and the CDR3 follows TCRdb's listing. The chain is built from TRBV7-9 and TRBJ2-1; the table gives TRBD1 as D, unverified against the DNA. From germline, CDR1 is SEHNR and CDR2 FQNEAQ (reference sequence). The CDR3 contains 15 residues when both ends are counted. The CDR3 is CASTPQRGVRDEQLL.